The sequence of this T cell receptor beta chain was determined in a study of blood T cell repertoires in COVID-19. Study as a whole: Italy, Spain and the United States were the sources of the convalescent and acute COVID-19 samples. The cDNA or gDNA used as material had been derived from T cells, B-cell-depleted T cells, or PBMCs.

The authors' processing: Cell counts per sample came from amplifying reference gene primers. The table came from immunoSEQ multiplex PCR; TCRdb's copy has only in-frame clones and leaves some out. V and J calls and clone size are as listed in that table; D and trimming were resolved from the DNA. The repertoire holds approximately 260,000 clones, with approximately 84% as singletons. The CDR3 has 15 amino acids. Trimming stripped 0 bases from V and 7 bases from J, with 16 bases between. Per germline, CDR1 SGHRS and CDR2 YFSETQ. Specimen: peripheral blood. The chain recombines TRBV5-1 with TRBJ1-1; D unresolved. The sequence was obtained from a human donor in a cohort sampled during active COVID-19. For the CDR3, the DNA is TGCGCCAGCAGCTTGGGGGAGCCCGCGAGTGGTGAAGCTTTCTTT. Its translation: CASSLGEPASGEAFF.